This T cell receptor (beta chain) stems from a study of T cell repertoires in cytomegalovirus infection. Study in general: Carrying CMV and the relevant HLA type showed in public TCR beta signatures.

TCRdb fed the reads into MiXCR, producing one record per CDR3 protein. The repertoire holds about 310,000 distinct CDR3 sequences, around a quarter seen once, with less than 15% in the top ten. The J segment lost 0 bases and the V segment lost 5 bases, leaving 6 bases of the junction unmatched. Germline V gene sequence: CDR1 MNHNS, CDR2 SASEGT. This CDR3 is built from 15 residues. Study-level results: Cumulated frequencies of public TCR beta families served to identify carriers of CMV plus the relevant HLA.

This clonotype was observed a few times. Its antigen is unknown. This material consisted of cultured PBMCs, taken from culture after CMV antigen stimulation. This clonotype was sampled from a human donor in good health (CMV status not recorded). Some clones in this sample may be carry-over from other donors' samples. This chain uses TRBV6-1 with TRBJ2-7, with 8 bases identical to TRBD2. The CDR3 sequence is CASSQLAGSSYEQYV. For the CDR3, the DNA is TGTGCCAGCAGTCAATTAGCGGGGAGCTCCTACGAGCAGTACGTC.